The 15 T cell receptor beta chains below all came from one sample that was sequenced in a study of OX40 agonist ivuxolimab in advanced cancers. Method: immunoSEQ multiplex PCR; TCRdb's copy keeps in-frame clones and lacks some. This table has tens of thousands of clones, roughly 94% appearing once. The material sequenced was CD4+ or CD8+ T cells sorted from blood, taken in a trial of the OX40 agonist ivuxolimab. The receptors come from an adult with an advanced solid tumor such as melanoma, head and neck, liver or kidney cancer.

The J gene is TRBJ2-4, the V gene TRBV5-6; 11 bases match TRBD1. V gave up 0 bases and J gave up 8 bases; unmatched junction bases: 10. There are 17 residues in the CDR3. In germline, CDR1 is SGHDT, CDR2 YYEEEE. The CDR3, as DNA: TGTGCCAGCAGCTTGGGTGGGACAGGGGGTTCGAGGCACATTCAGTACTTC. This codes for CASSLGGTGGSRHIQYF.

The chain uses TRBV4-1 and TRBJ1-2; perhaps TRBD1 as D (5 bases). Between the trimmed V and J ends, which lost 0 bases and 4 bases, there was a span of 12 bases. The CDR3 sequence is 15 residues long. Germline loops: CDR1 MGHRA, CDR2 YSYEKL. The chain's CDR3 is CASSQDQGTVYGYTF. CDR3 coding DNA: TGCGCCAGCAGCCAAGACCAGGGCACCGTCTATGGCTACACCTTC.

This chain connects TRBV28 to TRBJ1-2; TRBD1 aligns across 7 bases. V shed 6 bases, J shed 4 bases, and the junction held 11 bases outside the gene matches. The germline V gene has CDR1 MDHEN and CDR2 SYDVKM. The length of the CDR3 is 15 residues. CDR3 sequence: CASSLPQGEAYGYTF. CDR3 DNA: TGTGCCAGCAGCCTTCCTCAGGGGGAGGCCTATGGCTACACCTTC.

This sequence joins TRBV9 and TRBJ1-2; TRBD1 is a possible D gene (6 bases). The ends were cut back, 4 bases at V and 4 bases at J, with 20 bases in the middle. This CDR3 contains 16 residues. Germline V gene lookup returns CDR1 SGDLS and CDR2 YYNGEE. DNA for the CDR3: TGTGCCAGCAGCCGAGGGGGGGACACCTTCTTCTATGGCTACACCTTC. It codes for CASSRGGDTFFYGYTF.

The genes are TRBV4-2 and TRBJ1-1; 9 nucleotides match TRBD1. In germline, CDR1 is LGHNA, CDR2 YNFKEQ. Trimming removed 0 bases from V and 5 bases from J; junction bases left unmatched: 7. The CDR3 consists of 16 residues. CDR3 sequence (DNA): TGTGCCAGCAGCCAAGATCTAGGGACAGGGTCGACTGAAGCTTTCTTT. It encodes CASSQDLGTGSTEAFF.

The J gene is TRBJ2-5, the V gene TRBV6-6, with D maybe TRBD2 (6 bases). V was pared by 10 bases and J by 2 bases, with 17 bases between. Germline values: CDR1 MNHNY, CDR2 SVGAGI (reference sequence). The CDR3 length is 14 residues. The CDR3 DNA reads as TGTGCCACCTCAGTCGGGACTTATCAAGAGACCCAGTACTTC. It specifies CATSVGTYQETQYF.

This clone appeared a single time. The genes are TRBV27 and TRBJ2-7, with D possibly matching TRBD1 (6 bases). Germline V gene lookup returns CDR1 MNHEY and CDR2 SMNVEV (reference sequence). This CDR3 contains 14 residues. V lost 3 bases and J lost 3, with 12 bases in between. For the CDR3, the DNA is TGTGCCAGCAGTTTGACCGGGACACACTACGAGCAGTACTTC. It codes for CASSLTGTHYEQYF.

The rearrangement joins TRBV4-3 to TRBJ2-7; D is perhaps TRBD1 or TRBD2 (5 bases each). V dropped 0 bases and J dropped 4 bases, with 13 bases sitting between them. Germline V gives CDR1 LGHNA, CDR2 YSLEER. The CDR3 loop spans 15 amino acids. The CDR3 DNA is TGCGCCAGCAGCCAAGACACCGGGGACCCATACGAGCAGTACTTC. Translating gives CASSQDTGDPYEQYF.

A few counts support this clone. V and J are TRBV4-2 and TRBJ1-5; 8 positions agree with TRBD1. V lost 4 bases to trimming and J lost 2 bases; unmatched junction nucleotides: 4. Germline CDR1 and CDR2: LGHNA and YNFKEQ. The CDR3 is 15 residues long. For the CDR3, the DNA is TGTGCCAGCAGCCTACTGACAGGGGGCAATCAGCCCCAGCATTTT. It codes for CASSLLTGGNQPQHF.

The chain employs TRBV4-2 and TRBJ1-2; D may be TRBD1 (6 bases). The germline V and J ends were trimmed by 0 bases and 4 bases, with 15 bases remaining between them. Germline-derived CDR1 and CDR2 are LGHNA and YNFKEQ. The length of the CDR3 is 16 residues. CDR3 loop: CASSQDYEGGLYGYTF. CDR3 nucleotides: TGTGCCAGCAGCCAAGACTACGAGGGGGGGCTCTATGGCTACACCTTC.

This clone was detected once. This chain uses TRBV14 with TRBJ2-7, with TRBD1 matching over 9 bases. V was clipped by 4 bases and J by 5 bases; unmatched bases: 9. Germline CDR1 SGHDN, CDR2 FVKESK. This CDR3 is built from 15 residues. Here the CDR3 reads CASSPGQGTRNEQYF. In DNA form, the CDR3 reads TGTGCCAGCAGCCCGGGACAGGGAACTCGAAACGAGCAGTACTTC.

CDR3 DNA sequence: TGTGCCAGCAGCTCACGGGAGCTAAACACTGAAGCTTTCTTT. Amino acid sequence: CASSSRELNTEAFF. This rearrangement joins TRBV7-9 to TRBJ1-1, with D unresolved. The CDR3 runs to 14 residues. Trimming stripped 4 bases from V and 2 bases from J, with 11 bases between. CDR1 SEHNR and CDR2 FQNEAQ come from the germline V gene (reference sequence).

The chain couples TRBV19 to TRBJ1-5; 8 positions agree with TRBD1. The CDR3 has 18 residues. Per germline, CDR1 LNHDA and CDR2 SQIVND (reference sequence). The J segment lost 0 bases and the V segment lost 2 bases, leaving 9 bases of the junction unmatched. The CDR3 nucleotides read TGTGCCAGTAGTATACTCGGACAGGGAAGATATAGCAATCAGCCCCAGCATTTT. It translates to CASSILGQGRYSNQPQHF. The whole variable domain, remainder taken from reference TRBV19 and TRBJ1-5, is DGGITQSPKYLFRKEGQNVTLSCEQNLNHDAMYWYRQDPGQGLRLIYYSQIVNDFQKGDIAEGYSVSREKKESFPLTVTSAQKNPTAFYLCASSILGQGRYSNQPQHFGDGTRLSIL.

V and J are TRBV6-1 and TRBJ1-5, with D possibly matching TRBD1 (5 bases). Germline CDR1 is MNHNS and CDR2 is SASEGT. V lost 6 bases and J lost 3, with 15 bases in between. The CDR3 totals 15 residues. CDR3 in amino acids: CASSREWGDNQPQHF. CDR3 DNA sequence: TGTGCCAGCAGCAGGGAGTGGGGCGACAATCAGCCCCAGCATTTT.

The J gene is TRBJ2-7, the V gene TRBV29-1; 10 bases map to TRBD2. Germline loops: CDR1 SQVTM, CDR2 ANQGSEA. The J segment lost 4 bases and the V segment lost 2 bases, leaving 5 bases of the junction unmatched. CDR3 size: 14 residues. The CDR3 DNA reads as TGCAGCGTTGAAATAGCGGGAGGCCGTTACGAGCAGTACTTC. This encodes CSVEIAGGRYEQYF.